Detailed here is one T cell receptor (beta chain). This entry comes from a study of T-cell reconstitution after alpha-beta-depleted transplantation in children. Trimming removed 1 base at V and 0 bases at J, with 7 bases between. CDR3 length: 14 residues. Unique molecular identifiers tagged the TCRbeta library. TCRdb re-derived calls from the PCR reads in MiXCR, one entry per CDR3 protein. The sample carries some 400,000 distinct CDR3 sequences, about 20% recorded once. The chain is built from TRBV12-3 or TRBV12-4 and TRBJ2-7; perhaps TRBD1 as D (5 bases). Source: PBMCs from the stem cell graft donor, taken from the stem cell graft. The TCR originated in a human donor who donated a stem cell graft to a child with acute myeloid leukemia. In DNA form, the CDR3 reads TGTGCCAGCAGTTTAGGACAGAACTCCTACGAGCAGTACTTC. Residues: CASSLGQNSYEQYF.